The rows below give T cell receptor beta chains drawn from one sample of a study of sequential checkpoint blockade in melanoma. This table comes from immunoSEQ multiplex PCR, and its TCRdb copy is limited to in-frame clones, with some not included. Here the sample spans 2,600 or so clones, around 21% being singletons. The sample here was tumor tissue (inferred from file names), taken from a patient given nivolumab and ipilimumab in sequence. Receptor source: a human donor with melanoma. CDR3s include the opening cysteine and the closing phenylalanine or tryptophan. Fields, in order: J gene, D gene, clone size, V gene, CDR3 protein, CDR3 DNA. A D gene is named only where the DNA matches it firmly. Where a row states a size, it is once, few, many or the class of an expanded clone; other rows omit it.

j_gene: TRBJ2-3; d_gene: NA; abundance: NA; v_gene: TRBV6-8; CDR3aa: CASSYVGATDTQYF; CDR3nt: TGTGCCAGCAGTTACGTGGGGGCCACAGATACGCAGTATTTT
j_gene: TRBJ1-1; d_gene: NA; abundance: NA; v_gene: TRBV5-1; CDR3aa: CASSLIPGLNTEAFF; CDR3nt: TGCGCCAGCAGCCTTATCCCCGGACTGAACACTGAAGCTTTCTTT
j_gene: TRBJ1-1; d_gene: NA; abundance: hyperexpanded; v_gene: TRBV28; CDR3aa: CASRPGEWNTEAFF; CDR3nt: TGTGCCAGCAGACCGGGGGAGTGGAACACTGAAGCTTTCTTT
j_gene: TRBJ1-2; d_gene: NA; abundance: few; v_gene: TRBV6-1; CDR3aa: CASSEAPFNGYTF; CDR3nt: TGTGCCAGCAGTGAAGCGCCATTTAATGGCTACACCTTC
j_gene: TRBJ1-2; d_gene: NA; abundance: few; v_gene: TRBV28; CDR3aa: CASSLEGYGYTF; CDR3nt: TGTGCCAGCAGTTTGGAAGGCTATGGCTACACCTTC
j_gene: TRBJ2-1; d_gene: NA; abundance: medium-sized; v_gene: TRBV9; CDR3aa: CASSDGGGRSSEQFF; CDR3nt: TGTGCCAGCAGCGATGGGGGCGGGAGAAGCAGTGAGCAGTTCTTC
j_gene: TRBJ1-2; d_gene: NA; abundance: few; v_gene: TRBV30; CDR3aa: CAWSRGGTYGYTF; CDR3nt: TGTGCCTGGAGCCGAGGGGGAACCTATGGCTACACCTTC
j_gene: TRBJ2-3; d_gene: NA; abundance: NA; v_gene: TRBV19; CDR3aa: CASSSDVGNTDTQYF; CDR3nt: TGTGCCAGTAGTTCAGATGTTGGTAACACAGATACGCAGTATTTT
j_gene: TRBJ2-7; d_gene: TRBD2; abundance: medium-sized; v_gene: TRBV11-3; CDR3aa: CASSHGTSGGYEQYF; CDR3nt: TGTGCCAGCAGCCATGGGACTAGCGGAGGCTACGAGCAGTACTTC
j_gene: TRBJ2-3; d_gene: NA; abundance: few; v_gene: TRBV6-8; CDR3aa: CASSEGNTATDTQYF; CDR3nt: TGTGCCAGCAGTGAGGGGAATACGGCCACAGATACGCAGTATTTT
j_gene: TRBJ2-1; d_gene: NA; abundance: medium-sized; v_gene: TRBV6-8; CDR3aa: CASSLEGSSYNEQFF; CDR3nt: TGTGCCAGCAGCCTCGAGGGAAGCTCCTACAATGAGCAGTTCTTC
j_gene: TRBJ1-2; d_gene: TRBD1; abundance: medium-sized; v_gene: TRBV11-3; CDR3aa: CASSLNTGAQGGYTF; CDR3nt: TGTGCCAGCAGCTTAAACACAGGGGCCCAGGGAGGCTACACCTTC
j_gene: TRBJ1-6; d_gene: NA; abundance: NA; v_gene: TRBV29-1; CDR3aa: CSAGEGHGPLHF; CDR3nt: TGCAGCGCCGGGGAGGGTCACGGGCCCCTCCACTTT
j_gene: TRBJ2-3; d_gene: TRBD2; abundance: NA; v_gene: TRBV30; CDR3aa: CAWSVLAGAVNTQYF; CDR3nt: TGTGCCTGGAGTGTTCTAGCGGGAGCTGTGAATACGCAGTATTTT
j_gene: TRBJ2-7; d_gene: TRBD2; abundance: NA; v_gene: TRBV5-1; CDR3aa: CASSPRTSGTYEQYF; CDR3nt: TGCGCCAGCAGCCCCAGGACTAGCGGGACCTACGAGCAGTACTTC
j_gene: TRBJ1-5; d_gene: NA; abundance: NA; v_gene: TRBV11-3; CDR3aa: CASSFSLGLGVSNQPQHF; CDR3nt: TGTGCCAGCAGCTTCTCCTTGGGACTAGGGGTTAGCAATCAGCCCCAGCATTTT
j_gene: TRBJ2-3; d_gene: TRBD1; abundance: NA; v_gene: TRBV29-1; CDR3aa: CSVPDRGGDTDTQYF; CDR3nt: TGCAGCGTACCGGACAGGGGAGGGGACACAGATACGCAGTATTTT
j_gene: TRBJ2-7; d_gene: NA; abundance: NA; v_gene: TRBV18; CDR3aa: CASSPLLIGDSYEQYF; CDR3nt: TGTGCCAGCTCACCACTTTTAATAGGTGACTCCTACGAGCAGTACTTC
j_gene: TRBJ1-3; d_gene: NA; abundance: few; v_gene: TRBV28; CDR3aa: CASSFYSLGNTIYF; CDR3nt: TGTGCCAGCAGTTTCTACAGCCTTGGAAACACCATATATTTT
j_gene: TRBJ2-1; d_gene: NA; abundance: large; v_gene: TRBV19; CDR3aa: CASSIIVNNEQFF; CDR3nt: TGTGCCAGTAGTATTATAGTAAACAATGAGCAGTTCTTC
j_gene: TRBJ2-5; d_gene: TRBD2; abundance: few; v_gene: TRBV5-1; CDR3aa: CASTSGTRGETQYF; CDR3nt: TGCGCCAGCACCTCCGGGACTAGAGGAGAGACCCAGTACTTC
j_gene: TRBJ1-1; d_gene: NA; abundance: NA; v_gene: TRBV19; CDR3aa: CASSIAPDREAFF; CDR3nt: TGTGCCAGTAGTATAGCTCCGGACCGTGAAGCTTTCTTT
j_gene: TRBJ2-7; d_gene: NA; abundance: once; v_gene: TRBV19; CDR3aa: CASSMWNTYEQYF; CDR3nt: TGTGCCAGTAGTATGTGGAACACCTACGAGCAGTACTTC
j_gene: TRBJ2-7; d_gene: TRBD2; abundance: NA; v_gene: TRBV11-3; CDR3aa: CASSPLKLAGGPWEQYF; CDR3nt: TGTGCCAGCAGCCCCCTGAAACTAGCGGGAGGCCCTTGGGAGCAGTACTTC
j_gene: TRBJ1-2; d_gene: NA; abundance: few; v_gene: TRBV5-1; CDR3aa: CASSQLDPWNGYTF; CDR3nt: TGCGCCAGCAGTCAACTCGACCCTTGGAATGGCTACACCTTC
j_gene: TRBJ2-1; d_gene: NA; abundance: few; v_gene: TRBV28; CDR3aa: CASSFQLDNEQFF; CDR3nt: TGTGCCAGCAGTTTTCAGCTAGACAATGAGCAGTTCTTC
j_gene: TRBJ1-4; d_gene: TRBD1; abundance: medium-sized; v_gene: TRBV4-1; CDR3aa: CASSPRGQVDAEKLFF; CDR3nt: TGCGCCAGCAGCCCCCGTGGACAGGTTGACGCTGAAAAACTGTTTTTT
j_gene: TRBJ1-5; d_gene: NA; abundance: few; v_gene: TRBV30; CDR3aa: CAWSAPGLGKGNQPQHF; CDR3nt: TGTGCCTGGAGTGCCCCGGGATTGGGTAAAGGGAATCAGCCCCAGCATTTT
j_gene: TRBJ1-4; d_gene: TRBD1; abundance: medium-sized; v_gene: TRBV11-3; CDR3aa: CASSFRTGEREKLFF; CDR3nt: TGTGCCAGCAGCTTCCGGACAGGGGAGCGTGAAAAACTGTTTTTT
j_gene: TRBJ2-6; d_gene: NA; abundance: NA; v_gene: TRBV9; CDR3aa: CAIPLPISSNVLTF; CDR3nt: TGTGCCATCCCGCTTCCCATCTCTTCCAACGTCCTGACTTTC
j_gene: TRBJ2-5; d_gene: NA; abundance: NA; v_gene: TRBV25-1; CDR3aa: CASRPTLTWETQYF; CDR3nt: TGTGCCAGCAGGCCAACCCTTACCTGGGAGACCCAGTACTTC
j_gene: TRBJ2-3; d_gene: TRBD2; abundance: NA; v_gene: TRBV19; CDR3aa: CATTKGLASSTDTQYF; CDR3nt: TGTGCCACCACAAAGGGACTAGCGTCTTCCACAGATACGCAGTATTTT
j_gene: TRBJ2-3; d_gene: NA; abundance: NA; v_gene: TRBV5-1; CDR3aa: CASSSGRFTDTQYF; CDR3nt: TGCGCCAGCAGCTCTGGACGGTTCACAGATACGCAGTATTTT